The 15 T cell receptor beta chains below were found in one sample sequenced in a study of cytomegalovirus exposure and HLA in healthy donors. The PCR made use of 60 Vbeta and 13 Jbeta primers. The protocol was immunoSEQ multiplex PCR, while the TCRdb copy is restricted to in-frame clones and leaves out a portion. The sample table sets out about 77,000 clones. The sample taken for sequencing was PBMCs. All receptors derive from a man aged 45 to 65 in good health and CMV-seropositive.

The rearrangement uses TRBV6-1 and TRBJ2-3; 11 nucleotides line up with TRBD1. Germline V gives CDR1 MNHNS, CDR2 SASEGT. The CDR3 runs to 15 residues. Trimming took 7 bases from V and 2 from J; bases not matched to a gene: 5. CDR3 region: CASTRDRGFTDTQYF. The CDR3 DNA reads as TGTGCCAGCACTCGGGACAGGGGGTTCACAGATACGCAGTATTTT.

The chain carries TRBV4-2 and TRBJ2-1; TRBD2 matches 10 bases. The CDR3 spans 16 residues. Germline trimming cut 0 bases from V and 5 bases from J; bases unmatched to any gene: 4. The V gene's germline CDR1 is LGHNA and CDR2 YNFKEQ. The CDR3: CASSQDLAGVHNEQFF. The CDR3, as DNA: TGTGCCAGCAGCCAAGATCTAGCGGGAGTCCACAATGAGCAGTTCTTC.

V usage is TRBV10-3 and J usage is TRBJ1-2; D unclear. The CDR3 totals 15 residues. From germline, CDR1 is ENHRY and CDR2 SYGVKD. V was shortened by 2 bases and J by 3 bases, with 13 bases between the two germline ends. As DNA, the CDR3 is TGTGCCATCAGTGAGCCGGCAGGAGGCGACTATGGCTACACCTTC. This codes for CAISEPAGGDYGYTF.

The V gene is TRBV9, the J gene TRBJ2-7, with a tentative D call TRBD1 (6 bases). The germline V and J ends were trimmed by 0 bases and 4 bases, with 14 bases remaining between them. The CDR3 is 15 residues long. The V gene's germline CDR1 is SGDLS and CDR2 YYNGEE. The CDR3 here is CASSVGGGTAYEQYF. DNA for the CDR3: TGTGCCAGCAGCGTAGGAGGGGGAACGGCTTACGAGCAGTACTTC.

The rearrangement links TRBV5-3 to TRBJ1-1; D might be TRBD1 (6 bases). TRBV5-3 has ORF status, its function being uncertain. This CDR3 spans 16 amino acids. Trimming removed 4 bases at V and 1 base at J, with 17 bases between. CDR3 in amino acids: CARSNRHRARNTEAFF. The CDR3, as DNA: TGTGCCAGAAGCAACCGACACAGGGCGCGGAACACTGAAGCTTTCTTT.

The rearrangement uses TRBV6-5 and TRBJ1-2, with a possible D match to TRBD1 (6 bases). The CDR3 totals 14 residues. CDR1 is MNHEY, CDR2 SVGAGI, per germline. Trimming cost V 6 bases and J 7 bases, with 18 bases left between them. For the CDR3, the DNA is TGTGCCAGCAGCTTTGGGACACTGAGGGGTGGCTACACCTTC. Encoded protein: CASSFGTLRGGYTF.

The chain employs TRBV5-1 and TRBJ1-1; 12 bases agree with TRBD1. The CDR3 extends over 17 amino acids. V shed 1 base and J 4 bases; nucleotides not matched to a gene: 8. From germline, CDR1 is SGHRS and CDR2 YFSETQ. CDR3 amino acids: CASSLKGTGGDGTEAFF. The CDR3 bases are TGCGCCAGCAGCTTGAAGGGGACAGGGGGCGACGGCACTGAAGCTTTCTTT.

V gene TRBV7-8 combines with J gene TRBJ1-2; D call uncertain. The CDR3 is 12 amino acids. Trimming left V 3 bases short and J 8 bases short, with 10 bases between. Germline loops: CDR1 SGHVS, CDR2 FQNEAQ. The CDR3, as DNA: TGTGCCAGCAGCTTGAACAGTAGAGGCTACACCTTC. This codes for CASSLNSRGYTF.

The gene calls are TRBV5-6 and TRBJ2-7; D unresolved. Germline-derived CDR1 and CDR2 are SGHDT and YYEEEE. V lost 2 bases and J lost 4, with 13 bases in between. The CDR3 sequence is 14 residues long. DNA of the CDR3: TGTGCCAGCAGCTTAGAAGGAGTAGGTTACGAGCAGTACTTC. Protein: CASSLEGVGYEQYF.

V and J are TRBV15 and TRBJ2-5, with D possibly being TRBD2 (6 bases). The CDR3 has 16 amino acids. Germline V CDR1 and CDR2: LNHNV, YYDKDF (reference sequence). Deletions cut 3 bases from V and 4 bases from J, with 18 bases between. CDR3 region: CATSRVPSGDRETQYF. The CDR3 coding sequence is TGTGCCACCAGCAGGGTCCCCTCGGGGGACCGAGAGACCCAGTACTTC.

The chain combines TRBV5-1 with TRBJ1-1, with 8 bases aligning to TRBD1. CDR3 length: 14 residues. V shed 3 bases, J shed 3 bases, and the junction held 4 bases outside the gene matches. Germline CDR1 reads SGHRS; CDR2 reads YFSETQ. The CDR3 DNA sequence: TGCGCCAGCAGCTGGGGGGGACAGGACACTGAAGCTTTCTTT. The encoded protein is CASSWGGQDTEAFF.

The rearrangement links TRBV7-2 to TRBJ2-6; TRBD1 is a possible D gene (7 bases). V dropped 3 bases and J dropped 1 base, with 16 bases sitting between them. There are 18 residues in the CDR3. Germline V gene sequence: CDR1 SGHTA, CDR2 FQGNSA. The CDR3 loop reads CASSLVRAGGSGANVLTF. The CDR3 DNA reads as TGTGCCAGCAGCTTGGTTCGGGCAGGGGGGTCTGGGGCCAACGTCCTGACTTTC.

The rearrangement links TRBV2 to TRBJ1-1; the D gene is possibly TRBD1 (5 bases). In germline, CDR1 is SNHLY, CDR2 FYNNEI. Trimming left V 6 bases short and J 4 bases short, with 18 bases between. This CDR3 spans 15 amino acids. CDR3 coding DNA: TGTGCCAGCAGCCGGGAGGGGCCGTCAGGCACTGAAGCTTTCTTT. It specifies CASSREGPSGTEAFF. The whole variable domain, remainder taken from reference TRBV2 and TRBJ1-1, is EPEVTQTPSHQVTQMGQEVILRCVPISNHLYFYWYRQILGQKVEFLVSFYNNEISEKSEIFDDQFSVERPDGSNFTLKIRSTKLEDSAMYFCASSREGPSGTEAFFGQGTRLTVV.

The CDR3: CASSEARNYEQYV. The CDR3 DNA sequence: TGTGCCAGCAGTGAAGCGCGGAACTACGAGCAGTACGTC. The chain employs TRBV6-1 and TRBJ2-7, with D unresolved. Germline V gene sequence: CDR1 MNHNS, CDR2 SASEGT. This CDR3 contains 13 residues. V dropped 0 bases and J dropped 3 bases, with 6 bases sitting between them.

The rearrangement joins TRBV27 to TRBJ2-1; D is unresolved. The germline V gene has CDR1 MNHEY and CDR2 SMNVEV (reference sequence). The CDR3 sequence is 12 residues long. V was shortened by 6 bases and J by 2 bases, with 5 bases between the two germline ends. The CDR3 is CASRTAYNEQFF. The CDR3, as DNA: TGTGCCAGCAGAACAGCCTACAATGAGCAGTTCTTC.